This TCR beta chain was sequenced for a study of blood T cells in healthy people across ages. This clonotype was detected a few times. CDR3 size: 16 residues. The V gene's germline CDR1 is GTSNPN and CDR2 SVGIG (reference sequence). A second PCR of roughly 7 to 11 cycles used a sample-barcoded 5' primer and a J-beta primer mix. TCRdb re-called the 5' RACE reads with MiXCR, one entry per CDR3 protein. The table shows a few hundred thousand distinct CDR3 sequences, with 25% to 35% occurring only once. The same sample was also studied in work on T cells of mothers and their children.

This TCR came from a boy younger than 10 in good health. The sample taken for sequencing was blood. This chain uses TRBV30 with TRBJ2-5; D perhaps matches TRBD1 (6 bases). The J call is uncertain, as TRBJ2-7 better fits the DNA end. CDR3 loop: CAWSGYRQAKGYEQYF. The CDR3 nucleotides read TGTGCCTGGAGTGGGTATCGACAGGCCAAGGGCTACGAGCAGTACTTC.